This entry features one TCR beta chain sequence. No cognate antigen has been identified for it. Per-base quality was not reported, and no clone a single base away is much larger than it. Receptor libraries were prepared by RACE. The listed sequencing device is NextSeq 500. During library preparation, unique molecular identifiers were attached to individual cDNA molecules so that TCRs could be counted quantitatively and reproducibly. Both TCR alpha and TCR beta chains were sequenced from each blood RNA sample. For the original study's pipeline: Samples had a median of around 92,000 TCRs, with a range from roughly 23,224 to 700,000. The Decombinator software suite was used to annotate the V, J and CDR3 of the TCR reads. Every sample was subsampled to the same number of TCRs (28,000) for the PS versus PT1 abundance plots. Expanded TCRs were defined as absent before sensitization and observed at least eight times at the 2-week time point. In-frame beta chains were kept once TCRdb had trimmed the public reads at Q25 with fastp and called clones with MiXCR. Identical CDR3 proteins give one entry, which carries the most common genes and DNA. The V and J calls and clone size are TCRdb's, not the authors'. The sample table contains tens of thousands of distinct CDR3 sequences; only one count was recorded for 10% to 15% of them. The top ten hold roughly 5.9% of the sample.

These data are taken from a study of human T cells and chemical hapten exposure (dated by TCRdb to the early 2020s). Some background on the complete study: For sensitization, 2% DPC in acetone was applied to an approximately 2 cm by approximately 2 cm area of upper inner arm skin. Throughout the study period of around 24 weeks, patients also received therapeutic DPC doses to the scalp every week. Patch testing was performed on the upper back with Finn chambers containing 0.01% DPC, and the patch tests were scored after 6 days according to International Contact Dermatitis Research Group standards. Alopecia areata with under or over 50% scalp involvement, alopecia totalis and alopecia universalis were represented in the patient cohort, which was mostly female. Libraries were combined into a pool for sequencing, and differences in TCR yield between samples came mainly from small differences in library volumes within the pool. This study followed changes in the peripheral blood TCR repertoire in vivo during primary and secondary sensitization of alopecia patients to the hapten diphenylcyclopropenone (DPC). Blood samples were taken from patients before sensitization (week 0) and at 2, 6 and about 24 weeks after DPC sensitization. Twenty-nine alopecia patients gave blood for TCR sequencing at one to four time points (pre-sensitization, 2, 6 and 24 weeks). Paper-wide results and their limitations: After repeated subsampling, changes were observed in the strength of the expansion versus patch-test correlation and in the threshold at which the correlation became significant. Expanded TCRs formed significantly more large CDR3 similarity clusters than pre-sensitization or healthy control sets, consistent with antigen-driven responses. A positive correlation was found between the number of PT1 expanded TCRs and patch test score, with significance reached at thresholds 8, 16 and 32 but not 4. All patients had alopecia, a presumed autoimmune disease, so their immune response might differ from that of healthy individuals. DPC sensitization did not change how many TCRs were above 1 in 1000 frequency, and no evidence was found of alterations in global repertoire structure.

The time point label, as the study defines it: patch test 3, about 24 weeks after DPC sensitization. The treatment or condition label here, explained by the study, means: therapeutic diphenylcyclopropenone sensitization with weekly scalp DPC. At each patch-test visit, blood was drawn before the patch test was applied. Eligible patients were aged 18 to 70, diagnosed with alopecia, deemed suitable for DPC therapy, and excluded if pregnant. Total RNA was isolated from unfractionated whole blood collected in Tempus Blood RNA tubes. Source: whole blood, taken in connection with sensitization to the hapten diphenylcyclopropenone (DPC). This receptor was obtained from a woman aged 45-60 years with alopecia areata. Some clones in this sample may be carry-over from other donors' samples.

At the DNA level, the sequence is TGCGCCAGCAGCTTGGATGGACTAGCGGAGTCGGATACGCAGTATTTT. This gives the protein CASSLDGLAESDTQYF. The rearrangement combines TRBV5-1 with TRBJ2-3; TRBD2 fits 10 bases in the junction. Trimmed from V: 0 bases; trimmed from J: 6 bases; junction bases lacking a gene match: 7. From the cysteine through the phenylalanine, the CDR3 covers 16 amino acids. Only CDR3 DNA is held: 48 bases, read in frame from base 1. CDR1 and CDR2 (SGHRS, YFSETQ) derive from the germline V gene.